A single T cell receptor beta chain is shown here with its context. Trimming removed 9 bases at V and 9 bases at J, with 15 bases between. The germline V gene encodes CDR1 LGHDT and CDR2 YNNKEL (reference sequence). CDR3 length equals 12 residues. These data originate in a study of blood T cell repertoires in COVID-19. Across the study: PBMCs, B-cell-depleted T cells, or T cells were the source of the cDNA or gDNA that made up the material.

Sequenced by immunoSEQ multiplex PCR; TCRdb stores in-frame clones only, minus some. The sample lists 55,000 to 70,000 clones, about 88% occurring once. The sample was peripheral blood. This clonotype originated in a woman in her sixties or seventies with active COVID-19. V is TRBV3-1 (or the pseudogene TRBV3-2) and J is TRBJ2-1; D might be TRBD2 (6 bases). In DNA form, the CDR3 reads TGTGCCAGTACCGGTTTGGGGGGTGAGCAGTTCTTC. Protein product: CASTGLGGEQFF.